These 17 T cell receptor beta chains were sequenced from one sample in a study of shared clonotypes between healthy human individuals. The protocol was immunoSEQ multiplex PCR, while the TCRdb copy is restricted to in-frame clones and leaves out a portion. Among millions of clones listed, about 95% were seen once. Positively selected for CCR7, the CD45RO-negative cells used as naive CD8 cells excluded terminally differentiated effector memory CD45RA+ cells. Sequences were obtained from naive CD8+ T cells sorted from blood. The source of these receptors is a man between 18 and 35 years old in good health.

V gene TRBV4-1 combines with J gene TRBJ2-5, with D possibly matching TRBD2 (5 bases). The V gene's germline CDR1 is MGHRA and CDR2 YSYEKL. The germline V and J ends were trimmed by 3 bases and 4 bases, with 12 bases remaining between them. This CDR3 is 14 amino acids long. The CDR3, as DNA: TGCGCCAGCAGCCAGACCAGACGGGGAGAGACCCAGTACTTC. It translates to CASSQTRRGETQYF.

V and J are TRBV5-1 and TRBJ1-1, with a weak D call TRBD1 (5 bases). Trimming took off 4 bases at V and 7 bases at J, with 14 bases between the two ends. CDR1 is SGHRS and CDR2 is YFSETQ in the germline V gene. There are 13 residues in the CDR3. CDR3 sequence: CASSNPGTLEAFF. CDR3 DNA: TGCGCCAGCAGCAACCCCGGGACCCTTGAAGCTTTCTTT. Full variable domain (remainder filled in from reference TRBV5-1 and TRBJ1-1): KAGVTQTPRYLIKTRGQQVTLSCSPISGHRSVSWYQQTPGQGLQFLFEYFSETQRNKGNFPGRFSGRQFSNSRSEMNVSTLELGDSALYLCASSNPGTLEAFFGQGTRLTVV.

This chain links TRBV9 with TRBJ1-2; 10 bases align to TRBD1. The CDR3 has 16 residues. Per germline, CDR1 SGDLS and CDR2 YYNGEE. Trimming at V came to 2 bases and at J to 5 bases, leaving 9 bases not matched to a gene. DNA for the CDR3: TGTGCCAGCAGCGTTTCTTCGACAGGGGGCAAGTATGGCTACACCTTC. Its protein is CASSVSSTGGKYGYTF. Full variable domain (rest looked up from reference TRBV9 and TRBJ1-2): DSGVTQTPKHLITATGQRVTLRCSPRSGDLSVYWYQQSLDQGLQFLIQYYNGEERAKGNILERFSAQQFPDLHSELNLSSLELGDSALYFCASSVSSTGGKYGYTFGSGTRLTVV.

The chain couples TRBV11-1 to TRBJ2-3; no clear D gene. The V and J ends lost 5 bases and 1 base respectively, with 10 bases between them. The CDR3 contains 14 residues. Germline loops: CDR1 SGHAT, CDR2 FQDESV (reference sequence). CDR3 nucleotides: TGTGCCAGCAGCCCTGAATTTGGCACAGATACGCAGTATTTT. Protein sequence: CASSPEFGTDTQYF.

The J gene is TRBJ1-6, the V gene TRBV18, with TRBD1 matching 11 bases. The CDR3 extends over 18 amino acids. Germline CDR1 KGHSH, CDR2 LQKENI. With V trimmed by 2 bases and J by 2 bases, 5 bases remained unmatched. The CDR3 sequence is CASSPSGQGATYNSPLHF. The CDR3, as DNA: TGTGCCAGCTCACCATCAGGACAGGGGGCAACCTATAATTCACCCCTCCACTTT.

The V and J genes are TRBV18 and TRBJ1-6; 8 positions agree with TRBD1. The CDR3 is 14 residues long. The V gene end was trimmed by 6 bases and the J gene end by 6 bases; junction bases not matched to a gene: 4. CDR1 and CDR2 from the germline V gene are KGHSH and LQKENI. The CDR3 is CASSLGQGNSPLHF. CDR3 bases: TGTGCCAGCTCCCTCGGACAGGGTAATTCACCCCTCCACTTT.

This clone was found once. The CDR3 sequence is CASSPLDLVKAKNIQYF. The CDR3, as DNA: TGTGCCAGCAGTCCTCTCGACTTGGTTAAGGCCAAAAACATTCAGTACTTC. The V call is TRBV28, the J call TRBJ2-4, with unresolved D. Germline CDR1 reads MDHEN; CDR2 reads SYDVKM. The CDR3 totals 17 residues. Trimming stripped 5 bases from V and 1 base from J, with 18 bases between.

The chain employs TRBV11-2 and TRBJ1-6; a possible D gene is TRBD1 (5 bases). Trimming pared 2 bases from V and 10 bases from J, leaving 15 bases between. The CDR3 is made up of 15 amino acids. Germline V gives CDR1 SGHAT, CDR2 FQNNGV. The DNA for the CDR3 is TGTGCCAGCAGCTTAATCCCTAACCAGGGATCACCCCTCCACTTT. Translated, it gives CASSLIPNQGSPLHF.

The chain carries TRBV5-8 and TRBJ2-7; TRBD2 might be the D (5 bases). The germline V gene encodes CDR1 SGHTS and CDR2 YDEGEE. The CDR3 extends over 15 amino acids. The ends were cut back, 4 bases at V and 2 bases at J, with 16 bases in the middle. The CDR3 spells CASSAGLDFPYEQYF. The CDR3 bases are TGTGCCAGCAGCGCGGGTCTCGATTTCCCCTACGAGCAGTACTTC.

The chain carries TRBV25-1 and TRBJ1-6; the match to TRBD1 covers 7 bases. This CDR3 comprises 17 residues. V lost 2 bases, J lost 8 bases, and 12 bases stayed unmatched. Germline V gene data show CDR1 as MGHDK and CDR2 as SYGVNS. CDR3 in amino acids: CASSEPPSGRGDSPLHF. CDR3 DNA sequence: TGTGCCAGCAGTGAACCCCCTTCAGGCAGGGGGGATTCACCCCTCCACTTT.

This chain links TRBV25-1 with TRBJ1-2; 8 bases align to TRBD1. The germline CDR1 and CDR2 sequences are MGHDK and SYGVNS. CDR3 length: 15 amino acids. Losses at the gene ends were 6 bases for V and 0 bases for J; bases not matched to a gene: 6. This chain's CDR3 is CASRTGTGANYGYTF. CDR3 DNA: TGTGCCAGCAGAACAGGGACAGGAGCTAACTATGGCTACACCTTC.

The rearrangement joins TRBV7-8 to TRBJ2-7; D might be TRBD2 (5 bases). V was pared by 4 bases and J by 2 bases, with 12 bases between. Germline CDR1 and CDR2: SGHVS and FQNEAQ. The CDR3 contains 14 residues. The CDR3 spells CASSSDPTTYEQYF. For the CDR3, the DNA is TGTGCCAGCAGCTCCGACCCGACTACCTACGAGCAGTACTTC.

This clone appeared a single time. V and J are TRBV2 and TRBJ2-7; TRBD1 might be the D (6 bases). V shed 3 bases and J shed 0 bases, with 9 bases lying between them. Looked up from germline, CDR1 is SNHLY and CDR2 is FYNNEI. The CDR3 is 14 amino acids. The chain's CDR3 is CASSDWGLSYEQYF. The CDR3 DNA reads TGTGCCAGCAGTGATTGGGGGCTCTCCTACGAGCAGTACTTC.

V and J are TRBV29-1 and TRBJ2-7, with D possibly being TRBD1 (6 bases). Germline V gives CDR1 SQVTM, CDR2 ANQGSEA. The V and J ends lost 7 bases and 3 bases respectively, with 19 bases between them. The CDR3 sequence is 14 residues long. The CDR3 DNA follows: TGCAGCGCCTATGCCGGGACGGACAGCTACGAGCAGTACTTC. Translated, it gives CSAYAGTDSYEQYF.

CDR3 in amino acids: CASSPLGLSTDTQYF. The CDR3 DNA is TGTGCCAGCAGCCCCCTGGGTCTCAGCACAGATACGCAGTATTTT. The V and J genes are TRBV5-4 and TRBJ2-3, with D unresolved. The CDR3 spans 15 residues. Germline values: CDR1 SGHNT, CDR2 YYREEE (reference sequence). V was clipped by 4 bases and J by 0 bases, with 12 bases between them.

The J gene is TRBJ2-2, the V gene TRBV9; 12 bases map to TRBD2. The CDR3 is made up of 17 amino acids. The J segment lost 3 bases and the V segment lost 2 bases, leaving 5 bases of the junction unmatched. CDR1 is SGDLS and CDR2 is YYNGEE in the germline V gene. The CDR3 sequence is CASSVPSGGADTGELFF. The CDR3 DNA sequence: TGTGCCAGCAGCGTCCCTAGCGGGGGGGCGGACACCGGGGAGCTGTTTTTT. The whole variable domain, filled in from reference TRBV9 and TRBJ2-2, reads DSGVTQTPKHLITATGQRVTLRCSPRSGDLSVYWYQQSLDQGLQFLIQYYNGEERAKGNILERFSAQQFPDLHSELNLSSLELGDSALYFCASSVPSGGADTGELFFGEGSRLTVL.

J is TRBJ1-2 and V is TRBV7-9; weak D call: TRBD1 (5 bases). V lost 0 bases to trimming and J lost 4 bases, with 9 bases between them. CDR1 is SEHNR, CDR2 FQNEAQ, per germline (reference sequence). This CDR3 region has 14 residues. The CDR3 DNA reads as TGTGCCAGCAGCTTAGCACAGGCAGGCTATGGCTACACCTTC. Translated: CASSLAQAGYGYTF.